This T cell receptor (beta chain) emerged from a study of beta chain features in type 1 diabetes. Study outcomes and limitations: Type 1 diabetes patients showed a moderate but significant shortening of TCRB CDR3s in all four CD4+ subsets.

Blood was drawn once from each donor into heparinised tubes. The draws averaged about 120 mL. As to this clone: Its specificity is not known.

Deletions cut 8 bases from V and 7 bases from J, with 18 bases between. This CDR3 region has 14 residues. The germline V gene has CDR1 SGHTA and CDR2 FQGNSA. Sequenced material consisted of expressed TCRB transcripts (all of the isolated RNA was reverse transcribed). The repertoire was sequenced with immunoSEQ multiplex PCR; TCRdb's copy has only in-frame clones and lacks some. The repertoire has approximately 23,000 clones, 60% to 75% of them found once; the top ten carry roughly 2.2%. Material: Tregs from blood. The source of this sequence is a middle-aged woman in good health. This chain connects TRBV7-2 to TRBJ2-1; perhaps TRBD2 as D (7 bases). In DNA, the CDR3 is TGTGCCAGCGGTGGGGGGGGGCCGGGAAATGAGCAGTTCTTC. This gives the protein CASGGGGPGNEQFF.